Following are 2 T cell receptor beta chains from one sample sequenced in a study of response to subunit inactivated influenza vaccine. TCRdb reprocessed the RT-PCR reads with MiXCR, giving one entry per CDR3 protein. The top ten clones hold more than 8.5% of a sample with 550,000 to 600,000 distinct CDR3 sequences, about 12% of them seen once. The sample in question was PBMCs from blood, obtained on the day of vaccination. These receptors were obtained from a man between 50 and 59 years old who received an inactivated influenza vaccine.

The genes are TRBV27 and TRBJ1-1, with unresolved D. Germline V gene sequence: CDR1 MNHEY, CDR2 SMNVEV (reference sequence). The CDR3 runs to 14 residues. The V end lost 3 bases, the J end lost 1 base, and 9 bases lay between the germline ends. CDR3 bases: TGTGCCAGCAGTTTTGTGGGCCCGAACACTGAAGCTTTCTTT. Translated: CASSFVGPNTEAFF.

This clonotype has just a few counts. The genes are TRBV5-5 and TRBJ2-1; D gene unclear. CDR3 length equals 16 residues. Trimming cost V 7 bases and J 4 bases, with 21 bases left between them. The germline gives CDR1 SGHKS, CDR2 YYEKEE (reference sequence). CDR3 sequence: CASRADLLGLYNEQFF. CDR3 DNA: TGTGCCAGCCGTGCAGACCTACTGGGCTTATACAATGAGCAGTTCTTC.